This T cell receptor beta chain was sequenced for a study of cytomegalovirus exposure and HLA in healthy donors. Primers for the PCR totalled 60 Vbeta and 13 Jbeta. Profiled with immunoSEQ multiplex PCR; TCRdb holds only in-frame clones, not every one. The table shows fewer than 150,000 clones, with 76% occurring only once. CDR1 GTSNPN and CDR2 SVGIG come from the germline V gene (reference sequence). CDR3 size: 12 residues. V lost 2 bases, J lost 6 bases, and 10 bases lay in between. Whole-study results and caveats: Apart from CMV serostatus, no immune exposure information was available. The investigators catalogued 150 to 200 TCR beta chains as cytomegalovirus-associated.

About this clone itself: Antigen specificity is unknown.

This TCR was sampled from a man between 18 and 35 years old in good health and CMV-seronegative. Sequencing was carried out using PBMCs. The V gene is TRBV30, the J gene TRBJ1-1; no clear D gene. The CDR3 DNA sequence: TGTGCCTGGAGTCCCGTCGGGTCTGAAGCTTTCTTT. As protein: CAWSPVGSEAFF.